The present T cell receptor (beta chain) was sequenced within a study of cytomegalovirus exposure and HLA in healthy donors. PCR used 60 Vbeta primers and 13 Jbeta primers. Libraries were prepared by immunoSEQ multiplex PCR; TCRdb keeps only in-frame clonotypes and omits some of them. The table has some 180,000 clones, over 70% seen once; the top ten hold around 3.4%. Germline V gene data show CDR1 as MDHEN and CDR2 as SYDVKM. J lost 2 bases, V lost 3 bases, and 4 bases had no gene match. The CDR3 runs 14 residues. This clonotype was obtained from a woman in her sixties or seventies in good health and CMV-seropositive. This chain joins TRBV28 and TRBJ2-7; 7 positions agree with TRBD1. The sample taken for sequencing was PBMCs. Here the CDR3 DNA reads TGTGCCAGCAGTTTTCGGACAGGTACCTACGAGCAGTACTTC. Amino acids: CASSFRTGTYEQYF.